This T cell receptor (beta chain) was sequenced for a study of blood T cell repertoires in COVID-19. The CDR3 is 13 amino acids. Trimming stripped 3 bases from V and 5 bases from J, with 10 bases between. Germline V gene data show CDR1 as LNHNV and CDR2 as YYDKDF (reference sequence). The protocol was immunoSEQ multiplex PCR, while the TCRdb copy is restricted to in-frame clones and leaves out a portion. The sample records more than 140,000 clones, roughly 86% being singletons. V is TRBV15 and J is TRBJ1-2; D is ambiguous. The sample was peripheral blood. This TCR was sampled from a woman aged 55-70 years with acute or convalescent COVID-19. This CDR3 is CATSRSEMYGYTF. CDR3 in DNA: TGTGCCACCAGCAGGAGTGAGATGTATGGCTACACCTTC.